This TCR beta chain comes out of a study of T-cell memory formation after mild COVID-19. Whole-study findings and limits: Clones which contracted sat mainly in CM and EM if CD4+, and in EMRA if CD8+.

TCRdb reprocessed the 5' RACE reads with MiXCR, giving one entry per CDR3 protein. The table shows roughly 200,000 distinct CDR3 sequences, with 16% occurring only once. CDR1 and CDR2 from the germline V gene are SGHTA and FQGNSA. Between the trimmed V and J ends, which lost 1 base and 0 bases, there was a span of 8 bases. This CDR3 spans 15 amino acids. Comments on this clonotype: Its cognate antigen is unknown.

Sequencing was performed on PBMCs or a T cell subset sorted from them (not recorded which). The clonotype originates from an adult woman who had mild COVID-19 (a few samples of this study predate the infection). Cell type and time point are not known. The chain joins TRBV7-2 to TRBJ2-3; a possible D gene is TRBD2 (6 bases). The CDR3 protein is CASSLVGRSTDTQYF. CDR3 bases: TGTGCCAGCAGCTTAGTAGGGAGGAGCACAGATACGCAGTATTTT.